A single sample is the source of the 11 T cell receptor beta chains below, sequenced in a study of T cells after yellow fever vaccination. TCRdb recomputed calls from the 5' RACE reads with MiXCR, one row per CDR3 protein. The sample includes about 360,000 distinct CDR3 sequences, under 7.5% of them seen just once. Sequencing used PBMCs, obtained 5 days after the yellow fever booster vaccination. Every receptor here comes from a man aged 25 to 40 who received the YFV17D yellow fever vaccine.

The V and J genes are TRBV6-5 and TRBJ2-2; possible D gene TRBD2, 5 bases. The V end was cut by 0 bases, the J end by 7 bases, with 15 bases between. Germline values: CDR1 MNHEY, CDR2 SVGAGI. This CDR3 spans 16 amino acids. CDR3 bases: TGTGCCAGCAGTTACTCCCGGGGAACAAATTACGGGGAGCTGTTTTTT. Translated, it gives CASSYSRGTNYGELFF.

This clonotype was observed a few times. V usage is TRBV30 and J usage is TRBJ2-2; the match to TRBD2 covers 8 bases. The V segment lost 5 bases and the J segment 5 bases; nucleotides outside the gene matches: 16. Germline CDR1 and CDR2: GTSNPN and SVGIG (reference sequence). This CDR3 is 17 amino acids long. This chain's CDR3 is CAWGGAGPSGSTGELFF. DNA of the CDR3: TGTGCCTGGGGAGGGGCGGGTCCGAGCGGGAGTACCGGGGAGCTGTTTTTT.

This clonotype was picked up a small number of times. The rearrangement links TRBV6-1 to TRBJ2-5, with D maybe TRBD1 (6 bases). The ends were cut back, 6 bases at V and 4 bases at J, with 15 bases in the middle. The CDR3 is 14 amino acids. The germline V gene encodes CDR1 MNHNS and CDR2 SASEGT. The CDR3 region is CASRTGGGPETQYF. CDR3 DNA sequence: TGTGCCAGCAGGACAGGTGGAGGCCCAGAGACCCAGTACTTC.

The V call is TRBV15, the J call TRBJ2-7; D call uncertain. Germline-derived CDR1 and CDR2 are LNHNV and YYDKDF (reference sequence). Trimming removed 0 bases at V and 3 bases at J, with 12 bases between. CDR3 size: 15 residues. In DNA, the CDR3 is TGTGCCACCAGCAGAGAATTCGGGCTCTTCTACGAGCAGTACTTC. This sequence encodes CATSREFGLFYEQYF.

As for this clonotype: A much larger clone differs from this one at a single base, so this may be a read error. The DNA of the CDR3 is TGTCCCAGCTCCCTAGGACTAGCGGGGGACTTCAATGAGCAGTTCTTC. It encodes CPSSLGLAGDFNEQFF. The V gene is TRBV18, the J gene TRBJ2-1; TRBD2 aligns across 13 bases. CDR3 length: 16 amino acids. Germline V gives CDR1 KGHSH, CDR2 LQKENI.

This clonotype was recorded a few times. The rearrangement links TRBV6-2 or TRBV6-3 to TRBJ2-2; TRBD1 matches 9 bases. The CDR3 is 15 residues long. Germline CDR1 MNHEY, CDR2 SVGEGT. Germline trimming cut 5 bases from V and 6 bases from J; bases unmatched to any gene: 7. CDR3 region: CASSVGQGVAGELFF. The CDR3 nucleotides are TGTGCCAGCAGTGTGGGACAGGGTGTAGCCGGGGAGCTGTTTTTT.

CDR3 nucleotide sequence: TGTGCCAGCAGCCAGGACAGTTACAATCAGCCCCAGCATTTT. Amino acid sequence: CASSQDSYNQPQHF. This sequence joins TRBV7-2 and TRBJ1-5; maybe TRBD1 (6 bases). The V end lost 5 bases, the J end lost 3 bases, and 11 bases lay between the germline ends. The CDR3 contains 14 residues. Germline values: CDR1 SGHTA, CDR2 FQGNSA.

This clonotype was seen a handful of times. J is TRBJ2-1 and V is TRBV20-1, with D possibly TRBD2 on 5 matching bases. Trimming stripped 0 bases from V and 1 base from J, with 34 bases between. The CDR3 sequence is 23 residues long. From germline, CDR1 is DFQATT and CDR2 SNEGSKA (reference sequence). This CDR3 is CSARDLRSPIEGEVIGSYNEQFF. The CDR3 nucleotides are TGCAGTGCTAGAGATCTTCGAAGTCCCATAGAGGGAGAGGTAATAGGGTCCTACAATGAGCAGTTCTTC.

This clonotype was picked up many times. The chain has TRBV24-1 and TRBJ2-5; 9 bases are a match to TRBD1. This CDR3 contains 18 residues. Germline values: CDR1 KGHDR, CDR2 SFDVKD. Germline trimming cut 2 bases from V and 1 base from J; bases unmatched to any gene: 10. The CDR3 protein is CATSDSNGQGLSQETQYF. The CDR3 bases are TGTGCCACCAGTGATTCCAACGGACAGGGGCTCTCCCAAGAGACCCAGTACTTC.

This clonotype was observed many times. The V gene is TRBV27, the J gene TRBJ2-7; possible D gene TRBD1, 6 bases. CDR3 length equals 13 residues. The germline V gene encodes CDR1 MNHEY and CDR2 SMNVEV (reference sequence). Trimming removed 6 bases at V and 6 bases at J, with 15 bases between. CDR3 amino acids: CASRGAGESEQYF. In DNA, the CDR3 is TGTGCCAGCAGAGGGGCAGGGGAGAGCGAGCAGTACTTC.

The sample holds many counts of this clonotype. The CDR3 protein is CASSQGRVFADTQYF. The DNA for the CDR3 is TGTGCCAGCAGCCAAGGGAGGGTTTTTGCAGATACGCAGTATTTT. V gene TRBV14 combines with J gene TRBJ2-3; D is possibly TRBD2 (6 bases). The V end was cut by 1 base, the J end by 4 bases, with 12 bases between. This CDR3 region has 15 residues. Germline CDR1 SGHDN, CDR2 FVKESK.